The 4 T cell receptor beta chains in this list originate from one sample, sequenced in a study of Graves' ophthalmopathy and Graves' hyperthyroidism. The sequenced template was RNA, covering the TCR beta CDR3 region. After a first-round RT-PCR with HTBI primers, a second-round multiplex PCR was run. TCRdb reprocessed the multiplex PCR reads with MiXCR, giving one entry per CDR3 protein. The repertoire holds about 390,000 distinct CDR3 sequences, with about a sixth as singletons. The sequenced sample consisted of peripheral blood. The receptors here all came from an adult woman with stable Graves' hyperthyroidism.

In this sample, this clonotype turned up many times. In DNA, the CDR3 is TGTGCCAGTGATGGGAACCAAGAGACCCAGTACTTC. Its translation: CASDGNQETQYF. This chain links TRBV2 with TRBJ2-5; D is unclear. Germline loops: CDR1 SNHLY, CDR2 FYNNEI. Trimming cost V 9 bases and J 0 bases, with 8 bases left between them. The CDR3 length is 12 residues.

This clonotype was recorded at least ten times. The rearrangement links TRBV5-1 to TRBJ2-7; TRBD2 matches at 9 bases. Germline CDR1 is SGHRS and CDR2 is YFSETQ. CDR3 length equals 15 residues. V lost 0 bases and J lost 4; bases outside the gene matches: 5. The CDR3 reads CASSLGLAALYEQYF. CDR3 nucleotide sequence: TGCGCCAGCAGCTTGGGACTAGCGGCCTTGTACGAGCAGTACTTC.

This clonotype was seen at least ten times. The V gene is TRBV30, the J gene TRBJ2-7; TRBD1 matches 7 bases. Per germline, CDR1 GTSNPN and CDR2 SVGIG (reference sequence). J was trimmed by 4 bases and V by 8 bases; bases with no gene match: 2. This CDR3 has 10 amino acids. The CDR3 coding sequence is TGTGCCGGCAGGGGGTACGAGCAGTACTTC. It specifies CAGRGYEQYF.

V and J are TRBV12-3 or TRBV12-4 and TRBJ2-7; tentatively, D is TRBD2 (6 bases). This CDR3 spans 16 amino acids. V was trimmed by 1 base and J by 2 bases, leaving 15 bases between them. In nucleotides, the CDR3 is TGTGCCAGCAGTTTAGGTGGGCGGGACTCTCCCTACGAGCAGTACTTC. Protein: CASSLGGRDSPYEQYF.